Below, 10 T cell receptor beta chains from the same sample are listed, as sequenced in a study of blood T cell repertoires in COVID-19. The table came from immunoSEQ multiplex PCR; TCRdb's copy has only in-frame clones and leaves some out. Of 180,000 or so clones listed, roughly 88% are singletons. The sequenced sample consisted of peripheral blood. The receptors come from a woman older than 75 with acute or convalescent COVID-19.

The rearrangement uses TRBV3-1 (or the pseudogene TRBV3-2) and TRBJ1-2, with D maybe TRBD1 (5 bases). The ends were cut back, 1 base at V and 2 bases at J, with 11 bases in the middle. The CDR3 length is 15 residues. In germline, CDR1 is LGHDT, CDR2 YNNKEL (reference sequence). CDR3: CASSQAGGGNYGYTF. The CDR3, as DNA: TGTGCCAGCAGCCAAGCGGGGGGAGGAAACTATGGCTACACCTTC.

The V gene is TRBV7-2, the J gene TRBJ1-1; TRBD1 agrees at 8 bases. V lost 5 bases, J lost 1 base, and 3 bases stayed unmatched. Per germline, CDR1 SGHTA and CDR2 FQGNSA. The length of the CDR3 is 14 residues. The CDR3 region has the DNA TGTGCCAGCAGCCGCGGACAGGGGAACACTGAAGCTTTCTTT. Amino acids: CASSRGQGNTEAFF.

The V and J genes are TRBV27 and TRBJ2-3; D is perhaps TRBD1 (5 bases). From germline, CDR1 is MNHEY and CDR2 SMNVEV (reference sequence). The CDR3 is made up of 18 amino acids. V lost 0 bases and J lost 0, with 16 bases in between. The CDR3 DNA reads as TGTGCCAGCAGTTTATCTCCCCCGACAGAGACTAGCACAGATACGCAGTATTTT. It is translated as CASSLSPPTETSTDTQYF.

The V gene is TRBV5-5, the J gene TRBJ2-3, with 7 bases lining up with TRBD1. Germline V gives CDR1 SGHKS, CDR2 YYEKEE (reference sequence). The CDR3 length is 14 residues. J gave up 3 bases and V 4 bases, and 5 bases lay outside the gene matches. CDR3 region: CASSPGQRTDTQYF. CDR3 DNA: TGTGCCAGCAGCCCGGGACAGCGGACAGATACGCAGTATTTT.

The chain combines TRBV6-2 or TRBV6-3 with TRBJ1-5, with D uncertain. V gave up 0 bases and J gave up 4 bases, with 4 bases separating them. The CDR3 has 13 amino acids. Germline-derived CDR1 and CDR2 are MNHEY and SVGEGT. The CDR3 sequence is CASSYSLNQPQHF. Written as DNA, the CDR3 is TGTGCCAGCAGTTACTCTTTAAATCAGCCCCAGCATTTT.

In this sample, this clone turned up once. The chain carries TRBV6-5 and TRBJ2-7; D ambiguous. The CDR3 has 13 amino acids. The V gene's germline CDR1 is MNHEY and CDR2 SVGAGI. Trimming left V 4 bases short and J 6 bases short, with 13 bases between. Written as DNA, the CDR3 is TGTGCCAGCAGTTCCCGCCTAAGATCCGAGCAGTACTTC. It translates to CASSSRLRSEQYF.

The chain combines TRBV19 with TRBJ2-5; D uncertain. Germline CDR1 and CDR2: LNHDA and SQIVND (reference sequence). CDR3 length: 13 residues. V lost 6 bases to trimming and J lost 1 base, with 9 bases between them. CDR3 loop: CASRLAGQETQYF. CDR3 DNA: TGTGCCAGTAGACTGGCAGGCCAAGAGACCCAGTACTTC.

This clone showed up just a few times. The chain recombines TRBV5-1 with TRBJ1-1; D possibly corresponds to TRBD1 (6 bases). The CDR3 covers 14 residues. V lost 3 bases and J lost 5, with 14 bases in between. The germline V gene has CDR1 SGHRS and CDR2 YFSETQ. In DNA form, the CDR3 reads TGCGCCAGCAGCTACGGACAGCGCCTGACTGAAGCTTTCTTT. Translating gives CASSYGQRLTEAFF.

V and J are TRBV2 and TRBJ1-1; 9 nucleotides match TRBD1. Germline CDR1 is SNHLY and CDR2 is FYNNEI. The V segment lost 6 bases and the J segment 4 bases; nucleotides outside the gene matches: 9. The CDR3 totals 15 residues. The chain's CDR3 is CASRVDGQGTTEAFF. Here the CDR3 DNA reads TGTGCCAGCAGAGTAGATGGACAGGGGACCACTGAAGCTTTCTTT.

This chain uses TRBV19 with TRBJ1-1; D call uncertain. CDR1 LNHDA and CDR2 SQIVND come from the germline V gene (reference sequence). Trimming stripped 4 bases from V and 4 bases from J, with 10 bases between. The CDR3 is 13 residues long. The CDR3 protein is CASSSRGRTEAFF. CDR3 coding DNA: TGTGCCAGTAGTAGCCGCGGGCGCACTGAAGCTTTCTTT.